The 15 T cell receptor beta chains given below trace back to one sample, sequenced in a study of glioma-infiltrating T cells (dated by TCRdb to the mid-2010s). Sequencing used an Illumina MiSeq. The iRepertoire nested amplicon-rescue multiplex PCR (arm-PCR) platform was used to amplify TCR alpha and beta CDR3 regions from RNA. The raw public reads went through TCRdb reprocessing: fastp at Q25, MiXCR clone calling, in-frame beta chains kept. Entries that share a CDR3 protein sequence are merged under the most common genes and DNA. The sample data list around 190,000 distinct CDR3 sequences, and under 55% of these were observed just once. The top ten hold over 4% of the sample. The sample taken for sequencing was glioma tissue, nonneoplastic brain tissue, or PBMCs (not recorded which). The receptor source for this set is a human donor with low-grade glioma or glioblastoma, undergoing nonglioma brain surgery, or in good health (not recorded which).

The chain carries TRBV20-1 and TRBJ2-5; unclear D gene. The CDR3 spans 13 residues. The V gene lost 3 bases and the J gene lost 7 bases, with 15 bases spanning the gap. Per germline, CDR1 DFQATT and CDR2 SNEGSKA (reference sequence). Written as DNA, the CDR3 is TGCAGTGCTAGGCCCCATGTCCTGGTGACCCAGTACTTC. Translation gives CSARPHVLVTQYF.

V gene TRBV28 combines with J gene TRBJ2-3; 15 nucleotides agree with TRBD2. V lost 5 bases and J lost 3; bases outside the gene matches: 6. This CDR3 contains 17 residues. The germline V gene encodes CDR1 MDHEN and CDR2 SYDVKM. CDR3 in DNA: TGTGCCAGCAGTACCGGACTAGCGGGAGGGAGAACAGATACGCAGTATTTT. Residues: CASSTGLAGGRTDTQYF.

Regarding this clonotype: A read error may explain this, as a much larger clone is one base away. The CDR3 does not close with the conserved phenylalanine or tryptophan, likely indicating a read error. Written as DNA, the CDR3 is TGTGCCAGCAGTTACCGGGAAGAGACCCAGTACTTA. This encodes CASSYREETQYL. The rearrangement uses TRBV6-6 and TRBJ2-5; no firm D call. Trimming removed 2 bases at V and 3 bases at J, with 4 bases between. The germline V gene encodes CDR1 MNHNY and CDR2 SVGAGI (reference sequence). The CDR3 totals 12 residues.

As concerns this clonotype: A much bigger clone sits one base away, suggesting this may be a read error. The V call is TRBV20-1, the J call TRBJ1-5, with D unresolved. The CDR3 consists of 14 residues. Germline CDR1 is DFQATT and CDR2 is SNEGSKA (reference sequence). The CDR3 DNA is TGCAGTGCTAGAGAGGGGAACATCAATCATCCCCAGCATTTT. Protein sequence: CSAREGNINHPQHF.

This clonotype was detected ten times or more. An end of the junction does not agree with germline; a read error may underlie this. The CDR3 sequence: CASSQDQWGRVNF. The CDR3 nucleotides read TGTGCCAGCAGCCAAGATCAGTGGGGGCGCGTAAACTTT. J is TRBJ1-1 and V is TRBV14; perhaps TRBD1 as D (6 bases). Germline CDR1 and CDR2: SGHDN and FVKESK. The CDR3 contains 13 residues.

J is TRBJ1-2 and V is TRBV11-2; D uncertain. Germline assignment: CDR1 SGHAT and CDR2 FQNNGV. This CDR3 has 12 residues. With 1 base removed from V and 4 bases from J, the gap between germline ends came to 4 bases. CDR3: CASSLGVYGYTF. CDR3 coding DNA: TGTGCCAGCAGCTTAGGGGTCTATGGCTACACCTTC.

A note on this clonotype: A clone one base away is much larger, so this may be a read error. This chain's CDR3 is CASSSPTGSYNSPIHF. CDR3 in DNA: TGTGCCAGCAGTTCACCGACAGGCTCCTATAATTCACCCATCCACTTT. The chain uses TRBV28 and TRBJ1-6, with D possibly TRBD1 on 6 matching bases. The germline gives CDR1 MDHEN, CDR2 SYDVKM. The CDR3 totals 16 residues. The full variable domain, its missing parts supplied by reference TRBV28 and TRBJ1-6, is DVKVTQSSRYLVKRTGEKVFLECVQDMDHENMFWYRQDPGLGLRLIYFSYDVKMKEKGDIPEGYSVSREKKERFSLILESASTNQTSMYLCASSSPTGSYNSPIHFGNGTRLTVT.

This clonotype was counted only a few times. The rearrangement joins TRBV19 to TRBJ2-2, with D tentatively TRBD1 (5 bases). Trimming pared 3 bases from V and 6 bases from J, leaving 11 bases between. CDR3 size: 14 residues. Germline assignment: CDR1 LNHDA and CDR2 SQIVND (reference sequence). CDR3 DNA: TGTGCCAGTAGTATTAACCTAGGGGCCGGGGAGCTGTTTTTT. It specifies CASSINLGAGELFF.

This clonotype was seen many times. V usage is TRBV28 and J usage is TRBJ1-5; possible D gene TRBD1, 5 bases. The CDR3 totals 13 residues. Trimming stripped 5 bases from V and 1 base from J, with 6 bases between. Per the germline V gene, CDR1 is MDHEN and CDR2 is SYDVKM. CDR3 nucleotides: TGTGCCAGCAGTAGGGACAGCAATCAGCCCCAGCATTTT. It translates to CASSRDSNQPQHF. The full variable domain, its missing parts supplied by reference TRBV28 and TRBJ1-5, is DVKVTQSSRYLVKRTGEKVFLECVQDMDHENMFWYRQDPGLGLRLIYFSYDVKMKEKGDIPEGYSVSREKKERFSLILESASTNQTSMYLCASSRDSNQPQHFGDGTRLSIL.

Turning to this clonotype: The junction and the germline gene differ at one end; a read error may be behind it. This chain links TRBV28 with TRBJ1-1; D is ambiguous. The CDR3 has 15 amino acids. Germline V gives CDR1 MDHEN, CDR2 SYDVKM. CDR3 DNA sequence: TGTGCCAGCAGCAATCGATTCAGCATGAACACTAAAGCTTTCTTT. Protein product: CASSNRFSMNTKAFF.

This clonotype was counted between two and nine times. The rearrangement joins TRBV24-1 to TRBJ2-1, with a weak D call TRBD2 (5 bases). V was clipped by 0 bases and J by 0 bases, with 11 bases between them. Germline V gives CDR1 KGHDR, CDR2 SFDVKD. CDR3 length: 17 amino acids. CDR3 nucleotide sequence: TGTGCCACCAGTGATTTGTCTAGCTCACACTCCTACAATGAGCAGTTCTTC. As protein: CATSDLSSSHSYNEQFF.

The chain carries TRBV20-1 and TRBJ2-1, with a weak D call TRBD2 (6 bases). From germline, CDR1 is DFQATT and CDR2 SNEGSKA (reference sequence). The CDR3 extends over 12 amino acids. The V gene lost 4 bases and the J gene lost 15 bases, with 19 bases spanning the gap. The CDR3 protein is CSATTIGGVRFF. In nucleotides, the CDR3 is TGCAGTGCTACCACTATCGGGGGTGTGCGGTTCTTC.

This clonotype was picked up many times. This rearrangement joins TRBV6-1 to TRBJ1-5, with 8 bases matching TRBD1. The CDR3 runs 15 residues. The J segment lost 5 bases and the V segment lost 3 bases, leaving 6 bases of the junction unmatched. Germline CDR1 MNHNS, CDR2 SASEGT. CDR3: CASSDPGTGYQPQHF. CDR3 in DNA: TGTGCCAGCAGTGACCCCGGGACAGGATATCAGCCCCAGCATTTT.

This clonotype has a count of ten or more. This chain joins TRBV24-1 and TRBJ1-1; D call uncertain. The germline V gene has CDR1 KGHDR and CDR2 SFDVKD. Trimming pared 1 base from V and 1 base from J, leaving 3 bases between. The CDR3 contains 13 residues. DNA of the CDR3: TGTGCCACCAGTGATTTTGGGAACACTGAAGCTTTCTTT. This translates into CATSDFGNTEAFF.

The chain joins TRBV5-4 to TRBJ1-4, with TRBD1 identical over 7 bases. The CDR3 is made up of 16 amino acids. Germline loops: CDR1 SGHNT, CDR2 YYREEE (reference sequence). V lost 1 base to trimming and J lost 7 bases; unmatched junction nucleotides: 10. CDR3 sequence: CASSLISPGGIEKLFF. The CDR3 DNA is TGTGCCAGCAGCTTGATTTCACCAGGGGGAATTGAAAAACTGTTTTTT.